Listed below are T cell receptor beta chains from one sample, sequenced in a study of CD8 T cells in Susac syndrome. Each CDR3 protein is one row after TCRdb ran MiXCR on the immunoSEQ multiplex PCR reads. Of some 300,000 distinct CDR3 sequences listed, 65% to 90% are singletons. Material for sequencing was CD8+ T cells from PBMCs. The receptors originated from a human donor with multiple sclerosis. The conserved cysteine and the conserved F or W are not part of the CDR3 here. Each record gives: V gene, clone size, J gene, CDR3 protein. Part of the rows lack a size; the others show once, few, many or a class for expanded clones.

>TRBV28|-|TRBJ1-5
ASSMIGGANQPQH
>TRBV4-3|-|TRBJ1-2
ASSQDGVNYGYT
>TRBV27|-|TRBJ2-2
ASSLLGLASGELF
>TRBV5-4|-|TRBJ2-7
ASSLASSGEREQY
>TRBV4-3|-|TRBJ1-2
ASSQEPRQAHNYGYT
>TRBV13|-|TRBJ1-3
ASRSGNTIY
>TRBV12-3/TRBV12-4|-|TRBJ1-1
ASSRPREGRTEAF
>TRBV7-2|-|TRBJ2-2
ASSLEVRGELF
>TRBV7-6|-|TRBJ1-6
ASRGAAYNSPLH
>TRBV28|-|TRBJ1-5
ASSLPRHSNQPQH
>TRBV11-2|once|TRBJ1-1
ASSLATEGDTEAF
>TRBV5-4|once|TRBJ2-7
ASSLGVGGINEQY
>TRBV6-4|-|TRBJ2-7
ASSDVRGPYEQY
>TRBV7-9|-|TRBJ2-5
ASSFLGRAQETQY
>TRBV19|-|TRBJ2-1
ASSIPWGGGDYNEQF
>TRBV7-9|-|TRBJ2-7
ASSFSLALGYEQY
>TRBV29-1|-|TRBJ1-4
SALYKGELATNEKLF
>TRBV28|-|TRBJ1-1
ASSQKHEAF
>TRBV4-3|few|TRBJ2-3
ASSQGRTTDTQY
>TRBV27|once|TRBJ2-1
ASSLGSRVFDEQF
>TRBV5-5|-|TRBJ1-1
ASSSTAVNTEAF
>TRBV5-1|-|TRBJ2-7
ASSLAGGFEQY
>TRBV28|-|TRBJ2-3
ASTKTSLPEDTQY
>TRBV7-9|-|TRBJ2-1
ASSSMDLRAAYNEQF
>TRBV5-4|-|TRBJ2-7
ASSLLPAGEQY
>TRBV29-1|-|TRBJ2-7
SVEGWTSGSYEQY
>TRBV19|-|TRBJ2-1
ASSRGSSYNEQF
>TRBV29-1|-|TRBJ2-3
SVPWASGKGDTQY
>TRBV3-1|few|TRBJ2-2
ASSQVDTSGRHTGELF
>TRBV6-2/TRBV6-3|-|TRBJ1-1
ASSAAGEGKGTEAF
>TRBV29-1|-|TRBJ2-1
SFGQGSPEQF
>TRBV20-1|-|TRBJ2-4
SARAPPRAPLSKNIQY